Here is one T cell receptor beta chain with its context. This entry belongs to a study of T cells in Graves' hyperthyroidism and ophthalmopathy. The wider study: The blood sample was taken at first diagnosis, before treatment began.

The TCR beta CDR3 regions underwent amplification using RNA transcripts as the source. The TCR CDR3 first-round RT-PCR relied on the HTBI primer set. TCRdb called the multiplex PCR reads again in MiXCR, with one record for every CDR3 protein. This sample has under 800,000 distinct CDR3 sequences, with around 13% found just once. This CDR3 has 15 residues. V was pared by 5 bases and J by 1 base, with 12 bases between. The germline V gene encodes CDR1 SGHVS and CDR2 FQNEAQ. The sequence derives from a young woman with Graves' hyperthyroidism. Material: blood. This chain links TRBV7-8 with TRBJ2-1, with D uncertain. CDR3 nucleotides: TGTGCCAGCAGCCCCCTGGTAGGGTCCTACAATGAGCAGTTCTTC. This gives the protein CASSPLVGSYNEQFF.